The 17 T cell receptor beta chains below all came from one sample that was sequenced in a study of shared clonotypes between healthy human individuals. The repertoire was sequenced with immunoSEQ multiplex PCR; TCRdb's copy has only in-frame clones and lacks some. The sample consists of more than 2 million clones, about 95% of them appearing once. Sequenced sample: naive CD4+ T cells sorted from blood. Subset defined: CD45RA+ positively selected. The receptors come from a man younger than 35 in good health.

This chain connects TRBV5-1 to TRBJ1-4; D uncertain. The V gene's germline CDR1 is SGHRS and CDR2 YFSETQ. The ends were cut back, 4 bases at V and 7 bases at J, with 20 bases in the middle. This CDR3 contains 16 residues. The DNA for the CDR3 is TGCGCCAGCAGCCAAACCGTCGGAGGGTACAGTGAAAAACTGTTTTTT. It is translated as CASSQTVGGYSEKLFF.

The chain joins TRBV10-3 to TRBJ2-3; D is ambiguous. Deletions cut 6 bases from V and 6 bases from J, with 16 bases between. The V gene's germline CDR1 is ENHRY and CDR2 SYGVKD. This CDR3 has 14 amino acids. The CDR3 reads CAIRLAPTADTQYF. As DNA, the CDR3 is TGTGCCATCAGACTGGCACCCACGGCGGATACGCAGTATTTT.

The sample holds one count of this clone. The chain uses TRBV2 and TRBJ1-6, with a weak D call TRBD1 (5 bases). Trimming cost V 4 bases and J 8 bases, with 12 bases left between them. CDR3 length: 14 amino acids. CDR1 is SNHLY, CDR2 FYNNEI, per germline. The CDR3 here is CASSVTELYSPLHF. CDR3 nucleotide sequence: TGTGCCAGCAGTGTGACAGAACTTTATTCACCCCTCCACTTT.

This sequence joins TRBV6-6 and TRBJ1-1, with a tentative D call TRBD1 (5 bases). The germline V gene encodes CDR1 MNHNY and CDR2 SVGAGI (reference sequence). The V end was cut by 4 bases, the J end by 0 bases, with 15 bases between. The CDR3 is 16 residues long. The CDR3 DNA reads TGTGCCAGCAGTTCCAGAAAGGGGTCTATGAACACTGAAGCTTTCTTT. Protein product: CASSSRKGSMNTEAFF.

The V and J genes are TRBV19 and TRBJ2-3; D call uncertain. Germline lookup yields CDR1 LNHDA and CDR2 SQIVND (reference sequence). The length of the CDR3 is 14 residues. V shed 3 bases and J shed 2 bases, with 9 bases lying between them. The chain's CDR3 is CASSIWADTDTQYF. DNA for the CDR3: TGTGCCAGTAGTATTTGGGCAGACACAGATACGCAGTATTTT.

The rearrangement uses TRBV5-4 and TRBJ2-7; D possibly corresponds to TRBD2 (5 bases). Trimming pared 5 bases from V and 5 bases from J, leaving 14 bases between. This CDR3 has 13 residues. The germline gives CDR1 SGHNT, CDR2 YYREEE (reference sequence). The CDR3: CASSSFDGNEQYF. In DNA form, the CDR3 reads TGTGCCAGCAGTAGCTTTGACGGGAACGAGCAGTACTTC.

This clone has just one count. J is TRBJ2-3 and V is TRBV6-6, with D possibly TRBD1 on 5 matching bases. From germline, CDR1 is MNHNY and CDR2 SVGAGI (reference sequence). This CDR3 contains 13 residues. Trimming removed 11 bases from V and 2 bases from J, with 14 bases in between. In DNA form, the CDR3 reads TGTGCCCTGGGGCAACAAGTCACAGATACGCAGTATTTT. The encoded protein is CALGQQVTDTQYF.

The chain carries TRBV7-2 and TRBJ2-7, with D possibly matching TRBD1 (7 bases). V was shortened by 0 bases and J by 1 base, with 10 bases between the two germline ends. This CDR3 contains 15 residues. Germline CDR1 is SGHTA and CDR2 is FQGNSA. The CDR3 loop is CASSLAQGGSYEQYF. CDR3 sequence (DNA): TGTGCCAGCAGCTTAGCCCAGGGGGGATCCTACGAGCAGTACTTC.

V usage is TRBV18 and J usage is TRBJ2-7; 8 nucleotides agree with TRBD2. Looked up from germline, CDR1 is KGHSH and CDR2 is LQKENI. The length of the CDR3 is 15 residues. Germline trimming cut 6 bases from V and 0 bases from J; bases unmatched to any gene: 7. This CDR3 is CASSPSAGGSYEQYF. CDR3 in DNA: TGTGCCAGCTCCCCTAGTGCGGGGGGCTCCTACGAGCAGTACTTC.

In its sample, this clone was seen a few times. V gene TRBV14 combines with J gene TRBJ2-7; unclear D gene. V lost 1 base and J lost 0, with 13 bases in between. Germline V gene data show CDR1 as SGHDN and CDR2 as FVKESK. The CDR3 runs to 16 residues. The CDR3 sequence: CASSQGRTYSSYEQYF. The CDR3 DNA follows: TGTGCCAGCAGCCAAGGCCGGACCTACAGCTCCTACGAGCAGTACTTC. The complete variable domain, with remaining parts taken from reference TRBV14 and TRBJ2-7, reads EAGVTQFPSHSVIEKGQTVTLRCDPISGHDNLYWYRRVMGKEIKFLLHFVKESKQDESGMPNNRFLAERTGGTYSTLKVQPAELEDSGVYFCASSQGRTYSSYEQYFGPGTRLTVT.

The gene calls are TRBV5-6 and TRBJ2-7; D remains ambiguous. Germline V gives CDR1 SGHDT, CDR2 YYEEEE. This CDR3 is 13 amino acids long. V was cut by 4 bases and J by 1 base, with 9 bases left in between. The CDR3 sequence is CASSPVTSYEQYF. The DNA for the CDR3 is TGTGCCAGCAGCCCCGTGACGTCCTACGAGCAGTACTTC.

The chain couples TRBV7-2 to TRBJ2-7, with 7 bases fitting TRBD1. The CDR3 consists of 17 residues. Germline V lookup: CDR1 SGHTA, CDR2 FQGNSA. V gave up 2 bases and J gave up 2 bases; unmatched junction bases: 12. CDR3 in DNA: TGTGCCAGCAGCTTAATTAGGTCTCGGCAGGGGGCCTACGAGCAGTACTTC. This translates into CASSLIRSRQGAYEQYF. Full variable domain (rest looked up from reference TRBV7-2 and TRBJ2-7): GAGVSQSPSNKVTEKGKDVELRCDPISGHTALYWYRQSLGQGLEFLIYFQGNSAPDKSGLPSDRFSAERTGGSVSTLTIQRTQQEDSAVYLCASSLIRSRQGAYEQYFGPGTRLTVT.

This sequence joins TRBV4-1 and TRBJ2-1; a weak D match, TRBD1 (6 bases). This CDR3 comprises 14 residues. The V and J ends lost 3 bases and 7 bases respectively, with 13 bases between them. The germline CDR1 and CDR2 sequences are MGHRA and YSYEKL. The CDR3: CASSQRAGANEQFF. CDR3 in DNA: TGCGCCAGCAGCCAGCGTGCAGGGGCGAATGAGCAGTTCTTC.

This clone came up once. The chain carries TRBV11-2 and TRBJ2-5, with 7 bases matching TRBD1. V shed 4 bases, J shed 2 bases, and the junction held 7 bases outside the gene matches. In germline, CDR1 is SGHAT, CDR2 FQNNGV. This CDR3 has 15 amino acids. This chain's CDR3 is CASSYTGTVQETQYF. CDR3 DNA: TGTGCCAGCAGCTACACCGGGACAGTTCAAGAGACCCAGTACTTC.

This sequence joins TRBV30 and TRBJ2-1; the match to TRBD2 covers 9 bases. Germline loops: CDR1 GTSNPN, CDR2 SVGIG (reference sequence). Germline trimming cut 5 bases from V and 12 bases from J; bases unmatched to any gene: 8. The CDR3 totals 12 residues. The CDR3 loop reads CAWCPAGGRQFF. Here the CDR3 DNA reads TGTGCCTGGTGCCCAGCGGGGGGAAGGCAGTTCTTC.

The chain recombines TRBV6-1 with TRBJ1-5; unclear D gene. Between the trimmed V and J ends, which lost 7 bases and 2 bases, there was a span of 15 bases. CDR1 and CDR2 (germline): MNHNS, SASEGT. This CDR3 is 15 amino acids long. CDR3 sequence: CASKYMRVGNQPQHF. The CDR3 DNA follows: TGTGCCAGCAAGTACATGAGGGTTGGCAATCAGCCCCAGCATTTT.

DNA of the CDR3: TGTGCCAGCAGCCGAGGACTAGCGGGAGCAGGCGGGGAGCTGTTTTTT. Residues: CASSRGLAGAGGELFF. The J gene is TRBJ2-2, the V gene TRBV27; 13 bases align to TRBD2. The V gene's germline CDR1 is MNHEY and CDR2 SMNVEV (reference sequence). After removal of 6 bases from V and 7 bases from J, the junction contained 8 bases not matched to a gene. This CDR3 comprises 16 residues.